This TCR beta chain was captured in a study of CD8 T cells in ankylosing spondylitis (dated 2017 in TCRdb). General notes on the study: To find TCR variants linked to disease, the study profiled T cell receptor beta repertoires in ankylosing spondylitis patients and healthy donors. Samples of peripheral blood were taken, and for ankylosing spondylitis patients, synovial fluid was collected as well. In total, the full study cohort was made up of 95 to 110 healthy donors and 25 to 30 ankylosing spondylitis patients. Summary of the overall study and its limitations: The disease-linked clones showed a CD8+ phenotype and occurred at relatively low frequencies in peripheral blood. Blood from ankylosing spondylitis patients appeared to be characterized by a TCR beta motif composed of 7 to 9 highly homologous amino acid variants. Significant enrichment of the disease-linked clones was reported in matched synovial fluid samples from ankylosing spondylitis patients. Some motif variants had previously been reported in the synovial fluid and blood of reactive arthritis patients, which suggests shared mechanisms of disease initiation.

The listed sequencing device is Illumina HiSeq 2500. TCR beta libraries were prepared by quantitative 5'-RACE with molecular barcodes. In the paper's pipeline: Disease-linked TCR variants were identified with a new computational method built on a probabilistic model of VDJ rearrangement. TCRdb took the public reads, trimmed them with fastp at Q25, ran MiXCR for clone calling and kept in-frame beta chains. Identical CDR3 proteins give one entry, which carries the most common genes and DNA. The V and J calls follow TCRdb's processing rather than the paper's. The sample table shows about 280,000 distinct CDR3 sequences, and around 20% are seen once. The top ten constitute roughly 8% of the sample. Details on this clonotype: Its antigen remains undetermined. One base away there is no much larger clone; base qualities are not given.

This clonotype originated in a male donor with ankylosing spondylitis or in good health (not recorded which). The specimen sequenced was blood, either unsorted or a sorted T cell fraction (not recorded which).

CDR3 sequence: CASSLFATGGTDTQYF. The sequenced DNA: TGTGCCAGCAGTTTATTCGCCACAGGGGGGACAGATACGCAGTATTTT. Rearrangement joined TRBV12-3 or TRBV12-4 to TRBJ2-3; 8 nucleotides in the junction match TRBD1. Counted from cysteine to phenylalanine, this CDR3 has 16 amino acids. The retained sequence is limited to the CDR3, 48 bases, with the frame set at the first base. V and J are trimmed by 2 bases and 3 bases, and the gene matches miss 7 bases of the junction.